These T cell receptor beta chains were read from a single sample in a study of cytomegalovirus exposure and HLA in healthy donors. Profiled with immunoSEQ multiplex PCR; TCRdb holds only in-frame clones, not every one. The profile covers some 210,000 clones, with around 73% appearing a single time and 3.5% to 4% taken by the ten largest. Input material: PBMCs. These receptors all stem from a male donor in good health and CMV-seronegative. CDR3s include the opening cysteine and the closing phenylalanine or tryptophan. D genes are given only for firm matches. Some rows mark clone size as missing; the rest say once, few, many or name a class of expanded clone.

>TRBV6-6|-|TRBJ1-4|-
CASSRILEVTYEKLFF
TGTGCCAGCAGCCGCATTTTGGAGGTTACCTATGAAAAACTGTTTTTT
>TRBV5-1|TRBD2|TRBJ2-7|-
CASSLAALAGAEQYF
TGCGCCAGCAGCTTGGCCGCACTAGCGGGAGCCGAGCAGTACTTC
>TRBV7-7|TRBD1|TRBJ2-5|-
CASSPQGQETQYF
TGTGCCAGCAGCCCACAGGGGCAAGAGACCCAGTACTTC
>TRBV5-1|-|TRBJ2-7|-
CASSLVRAHEQYF
TGCGCCAGCAGCTTGGTCAGGGCCCACGAGCAGTACTTC
>TRBV5-1|-|TRBJ2-1|-
CASSLSSGAYNEQFF
TGCGCCAGCAGCTTGAGTAGCGGAGCCTACAATGAGCAGTTCTTC
>TRBV18|-|TRBJ2-5|-
CASSPSDLVRETQYF
TGTGCCAGCTCACCCTCTGACTTGGTTCGAGAGACCCAGTACTTC
>TRBV9|-|TRBJ2-1|-
CASSVEVEPYNEQFF
TGTGCCAGCAGCGTAGAGGTGGAGCCTTACAATGAGCAGTTCTTC
>TRBV30|-|TRBJ1-1|few
CAWSVLPGNTEAFF
TGTGCCTGGAGTGTACTTCCAGGGAACACTGAAGCTTTCTTT
>TRBV2|-|TRBJ2-4|-
CASKGEHIQYF
TGTGCCAGCAAGGGGGAACACATTCAGTACTTC
>TRBV6-6|-|TRBJ2-7|few
CASRPDRRSSYEQYF
TGTGCCAGCAGACCGGACAGAAGAAGCTCCTACGAGCAGTACTTC
>TRBV4-2|-|TRBJ1-1|-
CASSHPTSGGEAFF
TGTGCCAGCAGCCACCCCACCTCCGGGGGTGAAGCTTTCTTT
>TRBV25-1|-|TRBJ2-7|-
CASSWISGDEQYF
TGTGCCAGCAGTTGGATCTCCGGGGACGAGCAGTACTTC
>TRBV10-3|-|TRBJ1-1|many
CAISEDSMNTEAFF
TGTGCCATCAGTGAGGACAGTATGAACACTGAAGCTTTCTTT
>TRBV5-6|TRBD1|TRBJ2-7|-
CASSGRDRVASYF
TGTGCCAGCAGCGGTAGGGACAGGGTCGCTTCGTACTTC
>TRBV19|-|TRBJ1-1|-
CASTYDRTNTEAFF
TGTGCCAGTACTTATGACAGGACGAACACTGAAGCTTTCTTT
>TRBV7-9|-|TRBJ1-4|-
CASSLGQGRNEKLFF
TGTGCCAGCAGCTTAGGGCAGGGTAGGAATGAAAAACTGTTTTTT
>TRBV18|-|TRBJ2-7|once
CASSPLSVQGYEQYF
TGTGCCAGCTCACCACTCTCTGTCCAGGGCTACGAGCAGTACTTC
>TRBV11-2|TRBD2|TRBJ2-1|-
CASSPGTSRNEQFF
TGTGCCAGCAGCCCGGGGACTAGCAGAAATGAGCAGTTCTTC
>TRBV14|TRBD1|TRBJ1-2|-
CASSRTGDYGYTF
TGTGCCAGCAGCCGTACAGGGGACTATGGCTACACCTTC
>TRBV19|TRBD1|TRBJ1-1|-
CASSIVADRGKTEAFF
TGTGCCAGTAGTATAGTCGCGGACAGGGGGAAGACTGAAGCTTTCTTT
>TRBV28|-|TRBJ2-7|-
CASSLNRRRSSSYEQYF
TGTGCCAGCAGTTTAAATCGACGCCGGTCTAGCTCCTACGAGCAGTACTTC
>TRBV5-1|-|TRBJ2-5|once
CASSPGVAVGETQYF
TGCGCCAGCAGCCCGGGAGTGGCGGTGGGGGAGACCCAGTACTTC
>TRBV19|-|TRBJ2-1|-
CASTSGIVSSYNEQFF
TGTGCCAGTACTTCAGGGATTGTAAGCTCCTACAATGAGCAGTTCTTC
>TRBV11-2|-|TRBJ2-1|-
CASSLQEGLLLPEQFF
TGTGCCAGCAGTCTCCAGGAGGGACTCCTGCTGCCGGAGCAGTTCTTC